The clone carrying this TCR beta chain has only a few counts. Its specificity is unknown. Treatment specified: oral pan-JAK inhibitor, 5-10 mg twice daily. The CDR3 length is 15 residues. Germline lookup yields CDR1 SGHAT and CDR2 FQNNGV. V gave up 5 bases and J gave up 0 bases, with 12 bases separating them. Reverse transcription of extracted RNA yielded cDNA, which provided the sequencing template. TCRdb's table, derived via immunoSEQ multiplex PCR, lists solely in-frame clones and lacks some. The sample consists of roughly 70,000 clones, 29% of them appearing once. The data derive from a study of CD8+ T cells in alopecia areata. The study, taken as a whole, reports: On tofacitinib, scalp and blood still held many of the expanded lesional clones. Sequence data from scalp samples additionally include resident alphabeta T cells of normal skin.

The TCR originated in a human donor with alopecia areata. The sequenced sample was CD8+ T cells sorted from blood, obtained at week 4, from a patient treated with tofacitinib. This chain joins TRBV11-2 and TRBJ2-3, with D maybe TRBD2 (5 bases). The DNA of the CDR3 is TGTGCCAGCAGCCGGGCACGGGGAAGCACAGATACGCAGTATTTT. The encoded protein is CASSRARGSTDTQYF.